The 14 T cell receptor beta chains below were found in one sample sequenced in a study of shared clonotypes between healthy human individuals. Assay used: immunoSEQ multiplex PCR; TCRdb lists only in-frame clones, some missing. Of roughly 720,000 clones detected, around 90% appear once; the ten largest clones hold 34%. The sample taken for sequencing was memory CD8+ T cells from PBMCs. Regarding subset: CD45RO+ cells pooled with CCR7-negative TemRA cells. The receptors shown here come from a man aged 18 to 30 in good health. Some clones in this sample may be carry-over from other donors' samples.

V usage is TRBV4-1 and J usage is TRBJ2-7; D unresolved. Per germline, CDR1 MGHRA and CDR2 YSYEKL. This CDR3 has 12 residues. V was cut by 1 base and J by 3 bases, with 4 bases left in between. CDR3 bases: TGCGCCAGCAGCCAAGCAGGCTACGAGCAGTACTTC. This sequence encodes CASSQAGYEQYF.

This rearrangement joins TRBV27 to TRBJ2-7, with D hard to call. Per germline, CDR1 MNHEY and CDR2 SMNVEV (reference sequence). V was clipped by 3 bases and J by 0 bases, with 12 bases between them. This CDR3 comprises 15 residues. The CDR3 DNA sequence: TGTGCCAGCAGTTTCTCGGGCTGGAGCTCCTACGAGCAGTACTTC. It translates to CASSFSGWSSYEQYF.

The rearrangement uses TRBV9 and TRBJ2-5, with D perhaps matching TRBD1 (6 bases). The CDR3 consists of 16 residues. Trimming left V 4 bases short and J 4 bases short, with 20 bases between. The germline V gene has CDR1 SGDLS and CDR2 YYNGEE. CDR3 protein: CASSSRQAVEGETQYF. The CDR3 region has the DNA TGTGCCAGCAGCTCTCGACAGGCCGTAGAGGGAGAGACCCAGTACTTC.

The sample holds one count of this clone. The chain joins TRBV4-3 to TRBJ2-2, with 7 bases identical to TRBD2. CDR3 length equals 17 residues. The V and J ends lost 0 bases and 11 bases, in that order; junction bases with no gene match: 15. Germline V gives CDR1 LGHNA, CDR2 YSLEER. CDR3 coding DNA: TGCGCCAGCAGCCAAGATCTCGGCGGGAGTAGTGCTAATGAGCTGTTTTTT. As protein: CASSQDLGGSSANELFF.

The chain combines TRBV29-1 with TRBJ1-2; TRBD1 aligns across 8 bases. Looked up from germline, CDR1 is SQVTM and CDR2 is ANQGSEA. The CDR3 contains 13 residues. After removal of 6 bases from V and 6 bases from J, the junction contained 9 bases not matched to a gene. DNA of the CDR3: TGCAGCGTCCCAGCAGGGGGCCCCCATGGCTACACCTTC. Residues: CSVPAGGPHGYTF.

This rearrangement joins TRBV15 to TRBJ1-1; 8 bases fit TRBD1. After removal of 0 bases from V and 10 bases from J, the junction contained 4 bases not matched to a gene. The CDR3 length is 13 residues. Germline V gene lookup returns CDR1 LNHNV and CDR2 YYDKDF (reference sequence). DNA for the CDR3: TGTGCCACCAGCAGAGAAACAGGGGGGCGAGCTTTCTTT. Its translation is CATSRETGGRAFF.

V and J are TRBV4-2 and TRBJ1-2, with TRBD1 matching 7 bases. The CDR3 spans 14 residues. With V trimmed by 0 bases and J by 3 bases, 1 base remained unmatched. CDR1 LGHNA and CDR2 YNFKEQ come from the germline V gene. The CDR3, as DNA: TGTGCCAGCAGCCAAGACACAGGGGACTATGGCTACACCTTC. This encodes CASSQDTGDYGYTF.

As for this clone: The sample contains more than one DNA sequence encoding this CDR3. The chain links TRBV27 to TRBJ1-4; 7 bases are a match to TRBD1. Trimming took 4 bases from V and 2 from J; bases not matched to a gene: 1. From germline, CDR1 is MNHEY and CDR2 SMNVEV (reference sequence). This CDR3 region has 14 residues. In DNA form, the CDR3 reads TGTGCCAGCAGTTCAGGGGGGACTAATGAAAAACTGTTTTTT. This encodes CASSSGGTNEKLFF.

The CDR3 loop reads CASRPVMWNEQFF. CDR3 DNA: TGTGCCAGTAGACCGGTGATGTGGAATGAGCAGTTCTTC. The chain uses TRBV19 and TRBJ2-1; D is uncertain. The CDR3 contains 13 residues. Germline V gene lookup returns CDR1 LNHDA and CDR2 SQIVND (reference sequence). V was trimmed by 6 bases and J by 7 bases, leaving 13 bases between them.

A few counts support this clone. This chain connects TRBV27 to TRBJ1-5, with 7 bases aligning to TRBD1. CDR3 length: 14 amino acids. V was pared by 6 bases and J by 4 bases, with 6 bases of the junction left unmatched. CDR1 is MNHEY, CDR2 SMNVEV, per germline (reference sequence). CDR3 residues: CASSRTGENQPQHF. DNA for the CDR3: TGTGCCAGCAGCCGAACAGGGGAAAATCAGCCCCAGCATTTT.

The J gene is TRBJ2-7, the V gene TRBV6-5; 10 nucleotides agree with TRBD2. J gave up 2 bases and V 6 bases, and 7 bases lay outside the gene matches. The CDR3 loop spans 15 amino acids. Germline values: CDR1 MNHEY, CDR2 SVGAGI. The CDR3 bases are TGTGCCAGCAGAGAGGGACTAGCGTCGACCTACGAGCAGTACTTC. It specifies CASREGLASTYEQYF.

This clone was detected a few times. The chain couples TRBV30 to TRBJ1-4; 7 positions agree with TRBD1. The V gene end was trimmed by 1 base and the J gene end by 4 bases; junction bases not matched to a gene: 3. Germline values: CDR1 GTSNPN, CDR2 SVGIG (reference sequence). The CDR3 is made up of 14 amino acids. The CDR3 loop is CAWSGRDSNEKLFF. The CDR3, as DNA: TGTGCCTGGAGTGGCCGGGACAGTAATGAAAAACTGTTTTTT.

This chain uses TRBV6-1 with TRBJ2-5, with 9 bases that match TRBD1. The trim removed 1 base at V and 4 bases at J, leaving 4 bases unmatched. The germline V gene has CDR1 MNHNS and CDR2 SASEGT. The CDR3 consists of 15 residues. The CDR3 DNA is TGTGCCAGCAGTGAAGGGACAGGGGTTAGAGAGACCCAGTACTTC. Its translation is CASSEGTGVRETQYF.

The chain has TRBV28 and TRBJ1-5; no clear D gene. Germline lookup yields CDR1 MDHEN and CDR2 SYDVKM. This CDR3 spans 17 amino acids. Trimming left V 2 bases short and J 4 bases short, with 18 bases between. CDR3 region: CASSLRLLGRRNQPQHF. In DNA, the CDR3 is TGTGCCAGCAGTTTACGACTGTTGGGCAGAAGAAATCAGCCCCAGCATTTT.